This section outlines one T cell receptor beta chain sequence together with its context. Its target is not known. The V and J ends lost 3 bases and 0 bases respectively, with 3 bases between them. The CDR3 extends over 12 amino acids. Germline-derived CDR1 and CDR2 are GTSNPN and SVGIG (reference sequence). This sample is part of a study of cytomegalovirus exposure and HLA in healthy donors. Study-level results: A few of the chains that were CMV-associated were confirmed in vitro to be specific for CMV antigens. Sequencing depth roughly uniform across donors was assumed in presence/absence analyses.

In the PCR, 60 Vbeta and 13 Jbeta primers were used. Assay: immunoSEQ multiplex PCR; the TCRdb copy retains only in-frame clones and omits some. Among 150,000 to 200,000 clones listed, around 88% were seen once. In nominal health when sampled, donors likely had unrecorded immune exposures nonetheless. This chain joins TRBV30 and TRBJ1-3; no definite D call. The receptor comes from a man aged 35 to 55 in good health and CMV-seropositive. Material for sequencing was PBMCs. Here the CDR3 reads CAWSYSGNTIYF. In DNA form, the CDR3 reads TGTGCCTGGAGCTACTCTGGAAACACCATATATTTT. Full variable domain (missing parts from reference TRBV30 and TRBJ1-3): SQTIHQWPATLVQPVGSPLSLECTVEGTSNPNLYWYRQAAGRGLQLLFYSVGIGQISSEVPQNLSASRPQDRQFILSSKKLLLSDSGFYLCAWSYSGNTIYFGEGSWLTVV.